This T cell receptor beta chain was captured by sequencing in a study of shared clonotypes between healthy human individuals. Naive CD8 cells lacked CD45RO and underwent positive selection for CCR7, leaving out terminally differentiated effector memory CD45RA+ cells. Measured with immunoSEQ multiplex PCR; TCRdb has only the in-frame clones, and not every one. The sample yields millions of clones, less than 95% seen once. The germline CDR1 and CDR2 sequences are MNHEY and SMNVEV (reference sequence). V was pared by 5 bases and J by 4 bases, with 8 bases between. The CDR3 loop spans 12 amino acids. The chain carries TRBV27 and TRBJ1-1; no clear D. The sequenced sample was naive CD8+ T cells sorted from blood. The sequence came from a man younger than 35 in good health. The CDR3 here is CASSQYGTEAFF. In DNA, the CDR3 is TGTGCCAGCAGTCAGTACGGCACTGAAGCTTTCTTT.